These T cell receptor beta chains were read from a single sample in a study of blood T cell repertoires in COVID-19. Libraries were prepared by immunoSEQ multiplex PCR; TCRdb keeps only in-frame clonotypes and omits some of them. The sample records 100,000 to 150,000 clones, approximately 87% being singletons. The sequencing input was peripheral blood. The receptors stem from a man aged 60-69 years with acute or convalescent COVID-19. Each CDR3 is given with its conserved first and last residue. Each record gives: CDR3 length, V gene, clone size, J gene, D gene, CDR3 protein, CDR3 DNA. D genes are given only for firm matches. Where a row states a size, it is once, few, many or the class of an expanded clone; other rows omit it.

14,TRBV6-1,NA,TRBJ2-7,TRBD2,CASSELAGVSEQYF,TGTGCCAGCAGTGAACTAGCGGGAGTTAGCGAGCAGTACTTC
16,TRBV5-4,few,TRBJ2-5,TRBD2,CASSRGLAGVEETQYF,TGTGCCAGCAGCCGAGGACTAGCGGGAGTCGAAGAGACCCAGTACTTC
17,TRBV7-2,NA,TRBJ2-5,TRBD1,CASSLWLGTGYQETQYF,TGTGCCAGCAGCTTATGGCTTGGGACAGGGTACCAAGAGACCCAGTACTTC
14,TRBV29-1,once,TRBJ2-7,TRBD2,CSVEVRLAGVEQYF,TGCAGCGTTGAAGTTAGACTAGCGGGCGTCGAGCAGTACTTC
13,TRBV10-2,NA,TRBJ1-4,NA,CASSESIGEKLFF,TGCGCCAGCAGTGAGTCGATCGGTGAAAAACTGTTTTTT
17,TRBV10-2,few,TRBJ1-3,TRBD1,CASSGQGLTSSGNTIYF,TGCGCCAGCAGTGGACAGGGACTGACGAGCTCTGGAAACACCATATATTTT
14,TRBV7-7,NA,TRBJ2-5,TRBD1,CASSSDRGSETQYF,TGTGCCAGCAGTTCCGACAGGGGATCCGAGACCCAGTACTTC
14,TRBV7-2,NA,TRBJ2-5,NA,CASSSEVGGETQYF,TGTGCCAGCAGCTCCGAGGTGGGGGGAGAGACCCAGTACTTC
18,TRBV5-1,NA,TRBJ2-6,TRBD2,CASSWEGRISSGANVLTF,TGCGCCAGCAGCTGGGAGGGCCGAATCAGCTCTGGGGCCAACGTCCTGACTTTC
15,TRBV6-5,NA,TRBJ1-2,TRBD1,CASSSGQGKVDGYTF,TGTGCCAGCAGTTCGGGACAGGGGAAGGTTGATGGCTACACCTTC
17,TRBV11-3,NA,TRBJ1-6,NA,CASSPEGGHLSNSPLHF,TGTGCCAGCAGCCCCGAGGGGGGGCATCTTAGTAATTCACCCCTCCACTTT
18,TRBV18,NA,TRBJ2-7,TRBD2,CASSPIVASGILPYEQYF,TGTGCCAGCTCACCAATCGTGGCTAGCGGGATCCTCCCCTACGAGCAGTACTTC
15,TRBV18,NA,TRBJ2-1,NA,CASSPRSTERSEQFF,TGTGCCAGCTCACCTAGGTCGACTGAGAGGAGTGAGCAGTTCTTC
16,TRBV28,NA,TRBJ2-4,TRBD1,CASSPPTGLGKNIQYF,TGTGCCAGCAGTCCACCGACAGGGCTGGGCAAAAACATTCAGTACTTC
13,TRBV19,once,TRBJ2-5,NA,CASGASREETQYF,TGTGCCAGTGGGGCCTCCAGGGAAGAGACCCAGTACTTC
16,TRBV5-1,NA,TRBJ2-3,NA,CASRMISPMGADTQYF,TGCGCCAGCAGAATGATTAGCCCTATGGGGGCGGATACGCAGTATTTT
14,TRBV13,NA,TRBJ2-2,TRBD2,CASATSGNTGELFF,TGTGCCAGCGCTACTAGCGGCAACACCGGGGAGCTGTTTTTT
13,TRBV19,NA,TRBJ2-3,NA,CASSAADTDTQYF,TGTGCCAGTAGTGCGGCAGACACAGATACGCAGTATTTT
17,TRBV28,NA,TRBJ2-1,NA,CASSFQPSGRPYNEQFF,TGTGCCAGCAGTTTCCAGCCCTCGGGGAGGCCGTACAATGAGCAGTTCTTC
17,TRBV19,NA,TRBJ1-3,NA,CASSNREGSPTGNTIYF,TGTGCCAGTAGTAACAGAGAAGGCTCCCCAACGGGAAACACCATATATTTT
14,TRBV7-9,NA,TRBJ2-1,TRBD1,CASSPGQGPNEQFF,TGTGCCAGCAGCCCGGGACAGGGGCCCAATGAGCAGTTCTTC
13,TRBV14,once,TRBJ2-7,TRBD2,CASSQTSGYEQYF,TGTGCCAGCAGCCAGACTAGCGGCTACGAGCAGTACTTC
14,TRBV24-1,NA,TRBJ2-2,NA,CATSGGRNTGELFF,TGTGCCACCAGTGGGGGGCGAAACACCGGGGAGCTGTTTTTT
15,TRBV27,once,TRBJ2-7,TRBD2,CASSFSWRELYEQYF,TGTGCCAGCAGTTTTTCGTGGCGGGAGCTCTACGAGCAGTACTTC
15,TRBV7-7,NA,TRBJ2-7,TRBD1,CASSRQGGPLDEQYF,TGTGCCAGCAGCCGACAGGGGGGCCCCCTGGACGAGCAGTACTTC
12,TRBV10-3,NA,TRBJ2-1,NA,CAITGEGNEQFF,TGTGCCATCACCGGCGAGGGCAATGAGCAGTTCTTC
14,TRBV3-1/TRBV3-2,few,TRBJ2-5,NA,CASSQSGQMETQYF,TGTGCCAGCAGCCAATCTGGACAAATGGAGACCCAGTACTTC
16,TRBV5-4,NA,TRBJ2-2,TRBD2,CASSKGLAGWAGELFF,TGTGCCAGCAGCAAGGGACTAGCGGGATGGGCCGGGGAGCTGTTTTTT
14,TRBV19,NA,TRBJ2-7,TRBD1,CASSSQGVSYEQYF,TGTGCCAGTAGTAGCCAGGGGGTTTCCTACGAGCAGTACTTC
17,TRBV4-2,NA,TRBJ1-4,TRBD1,CASSQRTGGTTNEKLFF,TGTGCCAGCAGCCAACGGACAGGGGGGACAACTAATGAAAAACTGTTTTTT
15,TRBV2,NA,TRBJ1-1,TRBD1,CASSELGQGVTEAFF,TGTGCCAGCAGTGAATTAGGACAGGGAGTGACTGAAGCTTTCTTT
15,TRBV15,NA,TRBJ1-2,NA,CATSREAGPSYGYTF,TGTGCCACCAGCAGAGAGGCAGGGCCCTCCTATGGCTACACCTTC
14,TRBV28,NA,TRBJ1-6,TRBD1,CASSSGQGNSPLHF,TGTGCCAGCAGTTCCGGACAGGGAAATTCACCCCTCCACTTT
13,TRBV2,NA,TRBJ2-1,TRBD1,CASSLDRYNEQFF,TGTGCCAGCAGTCTGGACAGGTACAATGAGCAGTTCTTC
14,TRBV4-2,NA,TRBJ2-5,NA,CASSQGSYQETQYF,TGTGCCAGCAGCCAAGGTAGTTATCAAGAGACCCAGTACTTC
14,TRBV25-1,many,TRBJ1-2,NA,CASSEFEANYGYTF,TGTGCCAGCAGTGAATTCGAGGCGAACTATGGCTACACCTTC
17,TRBV10-3,NA,TRBJ2-1,TRBD2,CAISQGLAGRSDNEQFF,TGTGCCATCAGTCAGGGACTAGCGGGACGATCGGACAATGAGCAGTTCTTC
16,TRBV28,NA,TRBJ2-5,NA,CASASAAGGRQETQYF,TGTGCCAGCGCTTCCGCGGCAGGGGGGAGGCAAGAGACCCAGTACTTC
14,TRBV28,NA,TRBJ2-1,TRBD1,CASSPGGEWNEQFF,TGTGCCAGCAGTCCAGGGGGCGAGTGGAATGAGCAGTTCTTC
16,TRBV7-2,NA,TRBJ1-6,NA,CASSPSLGAATSPLHF,TGTGCCAGCAGCCCCTCCCTGGGGGCGGCAACTTCACCCCTCCACTTT
16,TRBV7-9,once,TRBJ2-2,TRBD1,CASSSGQGTNTGELFF,TGTGCCAGCAGCTCCGGACAGGGAACGAACACCGGGGAGCTGTTTTTT
15,TRBV7-2,NA,TRBJ1-2,TRBD1,CASSLGGTGNYGYTF,TGTGCCAGCAGCTTAGGCGGGACAGGGAACTATGGCTACACCTTC
15,TRBV18,NA,TRBJ2-5,TRBD2,CASSQGLAGIETQYF,TGTGCCAGCTCACAGGGACTAGCGGGAATCGAGACCCAGTACTTC
15,TRBV5-4,NA,TRBJ2-3,NA,CASSLGDTSTDTQYF,TGTGCCAGCAGCTTGGGGGACACCAGCACAGATACGCAGTATTTT